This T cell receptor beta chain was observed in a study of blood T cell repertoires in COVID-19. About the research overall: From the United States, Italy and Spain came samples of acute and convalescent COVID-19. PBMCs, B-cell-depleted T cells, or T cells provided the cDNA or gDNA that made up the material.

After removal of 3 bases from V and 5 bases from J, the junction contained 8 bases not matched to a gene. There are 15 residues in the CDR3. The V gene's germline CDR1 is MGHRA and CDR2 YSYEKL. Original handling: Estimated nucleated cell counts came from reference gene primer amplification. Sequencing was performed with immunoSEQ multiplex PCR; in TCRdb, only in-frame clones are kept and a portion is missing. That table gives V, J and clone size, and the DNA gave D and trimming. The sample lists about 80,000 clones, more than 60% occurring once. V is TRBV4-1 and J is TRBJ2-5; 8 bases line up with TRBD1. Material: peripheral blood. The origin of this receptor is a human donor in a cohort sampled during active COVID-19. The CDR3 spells CASSQTDRGIETQYF. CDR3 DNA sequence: TGCGCCAGCAGCCAGACTGACAGGGGAATCGAGACCCAGTACTTC.